Each of the 25 T cell receptor beta chains below was sequenced from the same sample in a study of blood T cell repertoires in COVID-19 (TCRdb year 2020). Preparation of the library involved the immunoSEQ multiplex PCR assay. TCRdb holds this immuneACCESS table with in-frame rearrangements only. Some clones are missing; in checked studies, unresolved V genes explain under half, and the rest has no known cause. This sample is represented by about 260,000 clones; roughly 86% of them were singletons. The ten top clones hold around 11% of the sample. The sample was peripheral blood. The source is a woman in her thirties with COVID-19, enrolled during active disease.

This clone has a handful of counts. This rearrangement joins TRBV27 to TRBJ2-1; 10 nucleotides agree with TRBD2. CDR1 MNHEY and CDR2 SMNVEV come from the germline V gene (reference sequence). V lost 7 bases to trimming and J lost 7 bases; unmatched junction nucleotides: 13. The CDR3 runs 16 residues. The CDR3, as DNA: TGTGCCAGCAACGAACTAAGCGGGAGGGCCGGGAATGAGCAGTTCTTC. Translation gives CASNELSGRAGNEQFF.

This clone appeared a single time. V is TRBV7-3 and J is TRBJ1-3; D is unclear. The CDR3 runs 13 residues. V lost 0 bases and J 4 bases, leaving 4 bases between the germline ends. Germline V gives CDR1 SGHTA, CDR2 FQGTGA. The CDR3 region has the DNA TGTGCCAGCAGCTTAACTGCGGGAAACACCATATATTTT. This gives the protein CASSLTAGNTIYF.

The chain is built from TRBV5-1 and TRBJ1-1; 10 nucleotides line up with TRBD1. The CDR3 contains 16 residues. Germline V gives CDR1 SGHRS, CDR2 YFSETQ. V trimming: 0 bases; J trimming: 4 bases; junction bases outside the gene matches: 6. CDR3 protein: CASSLGGGTGVTEAFF. Here the CDR3 DNA reads TGCGCCAGCAGCTTGGGAGGCGGGACAGGGGTCACTGAAGCTTTCTTT.

The chain uses TRBV11-3 and TRBJ2-1; 8 bases are a match to TRBD2. J gave up 8 bases and V 1 base, and 4 bases lay outside the gene matches. The CDR3 is 14 amino acids. Germline values: CDR1 SGHNT, CDR2 YENEEA. For the CDR3, the DNA is TGTGCCAGCAGCTTAGCGGGAGGGCCGGATGAGCAGTTCTTC. Residues: CASSLAGGPDEQFF.

This clone occurred a few times. The chain recombines TRBV5-4 with TRBJ2-7; 7 bases are a match to TRBD1. This CDR3 is built from 13 residues. The germline CDR1 and CDR2 sequences are SGHNT and YYREEE (reference sequence). V shed 4 bases, J shed 9 bases, and the junction held 10 bases outside the gene matches. For the CDR3, the DNA is TGTGCCAGCAGCCCCTCGGGGACAGTCGGGCAGTACTTC. It specifies CASSPSGTVGQYF.

The chain combines TRBV27 with TRBJ1-2; 7 nucleotides agree with TRBD1. CDR1 is MNHEY and CDR2 is SMNVEV in the germline V gene (reference sequence). This CDR3 region has 13 residues. V shed 3 bases and J 4 bases; nucleotides not matched to a gene: 2. The CDR3 is CASSFRDSYGYTF. DNA for the CDR3: TGTGCCAGCAGTTTCCGGGACAGCTATGGCTACACCTTC.

V usage is TRBV7-9 and J usage is TRBJ1-4, with D maybe TRBD1 (5 bases). This CDR3 has 17 amino acids. Trimming cost V 0 bases and J 4 bases, with 15 bases left between them. Germline lookup yields CDR1 SEHNR and CDR2 FQNEAQ (reference sequence). The CDR3 coding sequence is TGTGCCAGCAGCTTAGCATCCCCCGGGGGGATTAATGAAAAACTGTTTTTT. Amino acids: CASSLASPGGINEKLFF.

This rearrangement joins TRBV29-1 to TRBJ1-1; a possible D gene is TRBD1 (5 bases). V dropped 1 base and J dropped 0 bases, with 9 bases sitting between them. The CDR3 runs 14 residues. Looked up from germline, CDR1 is SQVTM and CDR2 is ANQGSEA. CDR3 sequence (DNA): TGCAGCGTTGAAGGACAGAGGATGAACACTGAAGCTTTCTTT. This encodes CSVEGQRMNTEAFF.

The chain couples TRBV4-1 to TRBJ1-5, with unresolved D. With 4 bases removed from V and 7 bases from J, the gap between germline ends came to 11 bases. The CDR3 consists of 13 residues. Germline lookup yields CDR1 MGHRA and CDR2 YSYEKL. CDR3 nucleotide sequence: TGCGCCAGCAGCCCCCGCCCGAGCCAGCCCCAGCATTTT. Its protein product is CASSPRPSQPQHF.

The genes are TRBV2 and TRBJ1-2, with D maybe TRBD1 (6 bases). The V end was cut by 1 base, the J end by 8 bases, with 11 bases between. The CDR3 consists of 13 residues. Germline V gives CDR1 SNHLY, CDR2 FYNNEI. The DNA for the CDR3 is TGTGCCAGCAGTGAAGAGAGCAGGGGCGGCTACACCTTC. Amino acids: CASSEESRGGYTF.

The V call is TRBV21-1, the J call TRBJ1-1; the table names TRBD1, a call not compared with the DNA. TRBV21-1 is a recognized pseudogene. The CDR3 spans 15 residues. The CDR3 here is CASSGRTGGLTEAFF. DNA for the CDR3: TGTGCCAGCAGCGGCCGGACAGGCGGTTTGACTGAAGCTTTCTTT.

The CDR3 DNA sequence: TGTGCCAGCAGAACAGGGATACGAGAAAAACTGTTTTTT. Protein sequence: CASRTGIREKLFF. The V and J genes are TRBV28 and TRBJ1-4; a weak D match, TRBD1 (6 bases). Germline-derived CDR1 and CDR2 are MDHEN and SYDVKM. The CDR3 has 13 amino acids. The V gene lost 6 bases and the J gene lost 8 bases, with 13 bases spanning the gap. Supplemented by reference TRBV28 and TRBJ1-4, the full variable domain reads DVKVTQSSRYLVKRTGEKVFLECVQDMDHENMFWYRQDPGLGLRLIYFSYDVKMKEKGDIPEGYSVSREKKERFSLILESASTNQTSMYLCASRTGIREKLFFGSGTQLSVL.

The genes are TRBV7-9 and TRBJ1-5; D call uncertain. Germline loops: CDR1 SEHNR, CDR2 FQNEAQ (reference sequence). V lost 1 base to trimming and J lost 5 bases, with 6 bases between them. The CDR3 has 13 residues. The CDR3 is CASSLGAYQPQHF. DNA for the CDR3: TGTGCCAGCAGCTTAGGGGCTTATCAGCCCCAGCATTTT.

V gene TRBV12-3 or TRBV12-4 combines with J gene TRBJ2-3; no clear D. With 0 bases removed from V and 6 bases from J, the gap between germline ends came to 7 bases. The CDR3 runs 13 residues. Written as DNA, the CDR3 is TGTGCCAGCAGTTTAGCGAACACGGATACGCAGTATTTT. Encoded protein: CASSLANTDTQYF.

The chain is built from TRBV15 and TRBJ1-6; TRBD1 aligns across 9 bases. This CDR3 is built from 14 residues. J gave up 10 bases and V 3 bases, and 4 bases lay outside the gene matches. Per germline, CDR1 LNHNV and CDR2 YYDKDF (reference sequence). CDR3 in DNA: TGTGCCACCAGCAGGGACAGGGGAGGGTCACCCCTCCACTTT. Its translation is CATSRDRGGSPLHF.

CDR3 nucleotides: TGCGCCAGCAGCTTGGGTCCGGGCACCGGGGAGCTGTTTTTT. Translating gives CASSLGPGTGELFF. This chain connects TRBV5-1 to TRBJ2-2, with D unclear. Germline V gene sequence: CDR1 SGHRS, CDR2 YFSETQ. The CDR3 contains 14 residues. Trimming removed 0 bases at V and 4 bases at J, with 7 bases between.

V usage is TRBV21-1 and J usage is TRBJ2-7; the tabulated D call, TRBD1, remains unverified against the DNA. TRBV21-1 is a recognized pseudogene. This CDR3 comprises 16 residues. The CDR3 is CASSKEVTGGSYEQYF. CDR3 coding DNA: TGTGCCAGCAGCAAAGAGGTAACAGGGGGCTCCTACGAGCAGTACTTC.

The chain recombines TRBV2 with TRBJ2-1; TRBD2 aligns across 7 bases. Trimming removed 6 bases from V and 4 bases from J; junction bases left unmatched: 3. Germline V gene sequence: CDR1 SNHLY, CDR2 FYNNEI. This CDR3 has 13 amino acids. The CDR3 DNA sequence: TGTGCCAGCAGCGGACTAGTTTACAATGAGCAGTTCTTC. Translated, it gives CASSGLVYNEQFF.

The chain has TRBV11-2 and TRBJ2-3; D unresolved. Germline V gene sequence: CDR1 SGHAT, CDR2 FQNNGV. The ends were cut back, 2 bases at V and 2 bases at J, with 8 bases in the middle. The CDR3 length is 14 residues. CDR3 sequence (DNA): TGTGCCAGCAGCTTAATCCTCTCCACAGATACGCAGTATTTT. It is translated as CASSLILSTDTQYF. Full variable domain (rest looked up from reference TRBV11-2 and TRBJ2-3): EAGVAQSPRYKIIEKRQSVAFWCNPISGHATLYWYQQILGQGPKLLIQFQNNGVVDDSQLPKDRFSAERLKGVDSTLKIQPAKLEDSAVYLCASSLILSTDTQYFGPGTRLTVL.

The chain links TRBV4-1 to TRBJ1-5; D gene ambiguous. Germline V gene lookup returns CDR1 MGHRA and CDR2 YSYEKL. The V end lost 1 base, the J end lost 4 bases, and 5 bases lay between the germline ends. The CDR3 consists of 13 residues. CDR3: CASSQGRNQPQHF. CDR3 coding DNA: TGCGCCAGCAGCCAAGGCAGAAATCAGCCCCAGCATTTT.

This clone was detected once. The J gene is TRBJ2-3, the V gene TRBV12-3 or TRBV12-4; D not certain. The CDR3 spans 13 residues. Trimming pared 3 bases from V and 2 bases from J, leaving 6 bases between. CDR3 protein: CASSFANTDTQYF. The CDR3 DNA follows: TGTGCCAGCAGTTTCGCTAACACAGATACGCAGTATTTT.

This sequence joins TRBV7-3 and TRBJ1-6, with 11 bases that match TRBD1. The junction had 4 bases not matched to a gene; V was cut back by 5 bases and J by 7 bases. CDR3 length equals 15 residues. The germline gives CDR1 SGHTA, CDR2 FQGTGA. The CDR3 nucleotides read TGTGCCAGCAGCCTGAGGACAGGGGGCAATTCACCCCTCCACTTT. The encoded protein is CASSLRTGGNSPLHF.

The J gene is TRBJ2-7, the V gene TRBV9; 10 bases are shared with TRBD2. This CDR3 has 15 amino acids. Germline CDR1 SGDLS, CDR2 YYNGEE. V gave up 0 bases and J gave up 5 bases; unmatched junction bases: 5. The CDR3 spells CASSVAMLAGDEQYF. The CDR3 DNA follows: TGTGCCAGCAGCGTAGCAATGCTAGCGGGAGACGAGCAGTACTTC.

This clone was recorded only once. This sequence joins TRBV19 and TRBJ1-5, with a tentative D call TRBD1 (5 bases). From germline, CDR1 is LNHDA and CDR2 SQIVND (reference sequence). This CDR3 has 13 amino acids. With 3 bases removed from V and 5 bases from J, the gap between germline ends came to 8 bases. The CDR3: CASSIRDHQPQHF. Here the CDR3 DNA reads TGTGCCAGTAGTATCAGGGATCATCAGCCCCAGCATTTT.

V is TRBV24-1 and J is TRBJ1-2; D is undetermined. This CDR3 is 12 amino acids long. With 4 bases removed from V and 5 bases from J, the gap between germline ends came to 7 bases. CDR1 and CDR2 (germline): KGHDR, SFDVKD. The CDR3 here is CATSDKRYGYTF. The CDR3 coding sequence is TGTGCCACCAGTGACAAGAGGTATGGCTACACCTTC.